The 17 T cell receptor beta chains presented below share a single source sample, sequenced in a study of blood T cell repertoires in COVID-19. The method was immunoSEQ multiplex PCR; TCRdb's version includes in-frame clones alone and lacks a portion of them. The sample consists of roughly 250,000 clones, roughly 88% of them appearing once. The specimen sequenced was PBMCs or T cells enriched from blood (not recorded which). These receptors were obtained from a woman aged 35 to 49 with acute COVID-19.

This rearrangement joins TRBV5-1 to TRBJ1-6; D unresolved. The CDR3 consists of 17 residues. Germline V gene lookup returns CDR1 SGHRS and CDR2 YFSETQ. Trimming stripped 0 bases from V and 0 bases from J, with 10 bases between. CDR3 bases: TGCGCCAGCAGCTTGGCCACGGCTAGCTCCTATAATTCACCCCTCCACTTT. This codes for CASSLATASSYNSPLHF.

The chain carries TRBV28 and TRBJ1-2; D perhaps matches TRBD1 (5 bases). This CDR3 has 13 residues. V lost 4 bases and J lost 2, with 8 bases in between. Germline V gives CDR1 MDHEN, CDR2 SYDVKM. Here the CDR3 DNA reads TGTGCCAGCAGTTGGGGCAGAAACTATGGCTACACCTTC. It yields the protein CASSWGRNYGYTF.

This chain connects TRBV5-6 to TRBJ2-5; possible D gene TRBD2, 6 bases. The CDR3 has 17 residues. From germline, CDR1 is SGHDT and CDR2 YYEEEE. V was clipped by 4 bases and J by 2 bases, with 21 bases between them. CDR3 nucleotides: TGTGCCAGCAGCCAGATGGGGCAAGCGGGTTTACAAGAGACCCAGTACTTC. The encoded protein is CASSQMGQAGLQETQYF.

This chain links TRBV28 with TRBJ1-1, with 7 bases that match TRBD1. The CDR3 runs 15 residues. Germline loops: CDR1 MDHEN, CDR2 SYDVKM. With V trimmed by 5 bases and J by 4 bases, 10 bases remained unmatched. CDR3 loop: CASSPYRGVSTEAFF. CDR3 sequence (DNA): TGTGCCAGCAGTCCCTACAGGGGAGTGAGCACTGAAGCTTTCTTT.

J is TRBJ2-5 and V is TRBV12-3 or TRBV12-4; 7 nucleotides align to TRBD1. This CDR3 comprises 13 residues. The V gene end was trimmed by 5 bases and the J gene end by 4 bases; junction bases not matched to a gene: 4. CDR3 bases: TGTGCCAGCAGTCTACAGGGGAGAGAGACCCAGTACTTC. Translating it yields CASSLQGRETQYF.

The chain uses TRBV19 and TRBJ2-1, with 9 bases matching TRBD2. V dropped 6 bases and J dropped 3; count of bases not matched to a gene: 9. This CDR3 is 16 amino acids long. Germline V lookup: CDR1 LNHDA, CDR2 SQIVND (reference sequence). Here the CDR3 reads CASRVVAGALYNEQFF. The CDR3 DNA sequence: TGTGCCAGTAGGGTTGTAGCGGGAGCGCTCTACAATGAGCAGTTCTTC. The entire variable domain, with the rest obtained from reference TRBV19 and TRBJ2-1, is as follows: DGGITQSPKYLFRKEGQNVTLSCEQNLNHDAMYWYRQDPGQGLRLIYYSQIVNDFQKGDIAEGYSVSREKKESFPLTVTSAQKNPTAFYLCASRVVAGALYNEQFFGPGTRLTVL.

The chain joins TRBV28 to TRBJ1-3; 7 bases map to TRBD1. The V segment lost 5 bases and the J segment 0 bases; nucleotides outside the gene matches: 10. The germline V gene encodes CDR1 MDHEN and CDR2 SYDVKM. This CDR3 region has 17 residues. CDR3 region: CASSQPGQPFSGNTIYF. The CDR3 bases are TGTGCCAGCAGTCAACCGGGACAGCCTTTCTCTGGAAACACCATATATTTT.

Comments on this clone: Additional DNA sequences in this sample encode the identical CDR3. The chain has TRBV18 and TRBJ2-1; 8 bases fit TRBD2. V was clipped by 2 bases and J by 0 bases; unmatched bases: 0. Germline values: CDR1 KGHSH, CDR2 LQKENI. There are 15 residues in the CDR3. Here the CDR3 reads CASSPSGSSYNEQFF. CDR3 nucleotide sequence: TGTGCCAGCTCACCAAGCGGGAGCTCCTACAATGAGCAGTTCTTC.

The chain couples TRBV7-2 to TRBJ2-7, with 9 nucleotides matching TRBD2. The V gene's germline CDR1 is SGHTA and CDR2 FQGNSA. V lost 3 bases, J lost 4 bases, and 4 bases stayed unmatched. The CDR3 totals 14 residues. CDR3 region: CASSLASGKYEQYV. DNA of the CDR3: TGTGCCAGCAGCTTGGCTAGCGGGAAGTACGAGCAGTACGTC.

This sequence joins TRBV12-3 or TRBV12-4 and TRBJ1-5; D gene ambiguous. The CDR3 is made up of 13 amino acids. Trimming took off 7 bases at V and 6 bases at J, with 13 bases between the two ends. CDR3 sequence: CASTDYLSQPQHF. DNA for the CDR3: TGTGCCAGCACCGACTACTTATCTCAGCCCCAGCATTTT.

This chain joins TRBV5-5 and TRBJ2-2; perhaps TRBD2 as D (5 bases). Per germline, CDR1 SGHKS and CDR2 YYEKEE (reference sequence). This CDR3 contains 15 residues. V was pared by 3 bases and J by 2 bases, with 11 bases between. This CDR3 is CASSSDWPNTGELFF. CDR3 nucleotides: TGTGCCAGCAGCTCGGACTGGCCAAACACCGGGGAGCTGTTTTTT. The full variable domain, rest sourced from reference TRBV5-5 and TRBJ2-2, is DAGVTQSPTHLIKTRGQQVTLRCSPISGHKSVSWYQQVLGQGPQFIFQYYEKEERGRGNFPDRFSARQFPNYSSELNVNALLLGDSALYLCASSSDWPNTGELFFGEGSRLTVL.

V usage is TRBV6-5 and J usage is TRBJ1-1; D may be TRBD1 (6 bases). V was trimmed by 8 bases and J by 1 base, leaving 11 bases between them. From germline, CDR1 is MNHEY and CDR2 SVGAGI. CDR3 length: 13 amino acids. In nucleotides, the CDR3 is TGTGCCAGCTGGGGGCTGGGGAACACTGAAGCTTTCTTT. This gives the protein CASWGLGNTEAFF.

Here the CDR3 reads CAISEKGQFDQPQHF. The CDR3 DNA sequence: TGTGCCATCAGTGAGAAGGGACAGTTTGATCAGCCCCAGCATTTT. The J gene is TRBJ1-5, the V gene TRBV10-3, with 7 bases identical to TRBD1. The CDR3 contains 15 residues. The germline gives CDR1 ENHRY, CDR2 SYGVKD. Trimming removed 2 bases from V and 5 bases from J; junction bases left unmatched: 6.

The count of this clone is one. This chain links TRBV30 with TRBJ1-5; 7 bases agree with TRBD1. Germline lookup yields CDR1 GTSNPN and CDR2 SVGIG (reference sequence). The CDR3 runs to 16 residues. Trimming cost V 1 base and J 4 bases; bases outside gene matches: 10. CDR3 sequence: CAWSAPGQWENQPQHF. The CDR3, as DNA: TGTGCCTGGAGTGCCCCGGGACAGTGGGAGAATCAGCCCCAGCATTTT. Supplemented by reference TRBV30 and TRBJ1-5, the full variable domain reads SQTIHQWPATLVQPVGSPLSLECTVEGTSNPNLYWYRQAAGRGLQLLFYSVGIGQISSEVPQNLSASRPQDRQFILSSKKLLLSDSGFYLCAWSAPGQWENQPQHFGDGTRLSIL.

The rearrangement links TRBV5-4 to TRBJ1-1; D may be TRBD1 (5 bases). Germline V lookup: CDR1 SGHNT, CDR2 YYREEE (reference sequence). CDR3 length equals 15 residues. Trimming took off 4 bases at V and 1 base at J, with 14 bases between the two ends. The CDR3 region has the DNA TGTGCCAGCAGCGGGGGGAGGGACGAGAACACTGAAGCTTTCTTT. It yields the protein CASSGGRDENTEAFF.

The V call is TRBV5-4, the J call TRBJ2-3, with 8 bases aligning to TRBD2. With 5 bases clipped from V and 2 bases from J, the junction kept 10 bases outside the gene matches. The CDR3 runs 16 residues. CDR1 and CDR2 from the germline V gene are SGHNT and YYREEE (reference sequence). CDR3 protein: CASRPRAGVNTDTQYF. The DNA for the CDR3 is TGTGCCAGCAGACCCAGAGCGGGAGTAAACACAGATACGCAGTATTTT. The full variable domain, rest sourced from reference TRBV5-4 and TRBJ2-3, is ETGVTQSPTHLIKTRGQQVTLRCSSQSGHNTVSWYQQALGQGPQFIFQYYREEENGRGNFPPRFSGLQFPNYSSELNVNALELDDSALYLCASRPRAGVNTDTQYFGPGTRLTVL.

CDR3 sequence reads: CASSFFSSYEQYV. The CDR3 DNA reads TGTGCCAGCAGCTTTTTCAGCTCCTACGAGCAGTACGTC. V and J are TRBV13 and TRBJ2-7; D call uncertain. The CDR3 length is 13 residues. Germline V gives CDR1 PRHDT, CDR2 FYEKMQ (reference sequence). Trimming stripped 3 bases from V and 0 bases from J, with 6 bases between.